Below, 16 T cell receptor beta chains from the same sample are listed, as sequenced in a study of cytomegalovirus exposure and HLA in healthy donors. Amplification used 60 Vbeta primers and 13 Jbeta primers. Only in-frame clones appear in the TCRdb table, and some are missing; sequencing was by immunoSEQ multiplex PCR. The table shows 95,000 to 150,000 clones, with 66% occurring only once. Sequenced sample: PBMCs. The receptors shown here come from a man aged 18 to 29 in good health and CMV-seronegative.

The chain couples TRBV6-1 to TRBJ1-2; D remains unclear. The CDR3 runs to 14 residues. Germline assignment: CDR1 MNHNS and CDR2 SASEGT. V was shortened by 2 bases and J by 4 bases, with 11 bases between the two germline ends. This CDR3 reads CASSEFVSGYGYTF. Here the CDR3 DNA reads TGTGCCAGCAGTGAATTCGTCAGCGGCTATGGCTACACCTTC.

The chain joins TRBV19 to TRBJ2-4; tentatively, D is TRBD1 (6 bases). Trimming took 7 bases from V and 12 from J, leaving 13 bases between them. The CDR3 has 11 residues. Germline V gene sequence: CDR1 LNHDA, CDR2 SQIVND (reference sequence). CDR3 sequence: CASTQGQDQYF. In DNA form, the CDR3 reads TGTGCCAGTACTCAGGGGCAGGATCAGTACTTC.

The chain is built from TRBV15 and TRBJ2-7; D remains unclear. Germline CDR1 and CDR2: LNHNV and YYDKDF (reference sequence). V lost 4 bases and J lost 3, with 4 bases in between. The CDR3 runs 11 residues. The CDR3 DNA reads TGTGCCACCAGCAACGGCTACGAGCAGTACTTC. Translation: CATSNGYEQYF. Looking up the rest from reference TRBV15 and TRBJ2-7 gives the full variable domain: DAMVIQNPRYQVTQFGKPVTLSCSQTLNHNVMYWYQQKSSQAPKLLFHYYDKDFNNEADTPDNFQSRRPNTSFCFLDIRSPGLGDTAMYLCATSNGYEQYFGPGTRLTVT.

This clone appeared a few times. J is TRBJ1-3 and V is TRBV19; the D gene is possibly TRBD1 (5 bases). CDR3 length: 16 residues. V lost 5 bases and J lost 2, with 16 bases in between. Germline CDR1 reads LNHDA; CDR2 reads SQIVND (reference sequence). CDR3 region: CASSFTVGATGNTIYF. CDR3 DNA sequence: TGTGCCAGTAGTTTCACGGTTGGGGCGACTGGAAACACCATATATTTT.

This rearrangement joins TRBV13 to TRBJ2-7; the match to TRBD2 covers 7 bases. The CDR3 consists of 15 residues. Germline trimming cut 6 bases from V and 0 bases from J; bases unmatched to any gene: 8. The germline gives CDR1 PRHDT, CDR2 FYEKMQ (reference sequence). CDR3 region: CASRVGSSGSYEQYF. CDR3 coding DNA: TGTGCCAGCAGGGTCGGGTCTAGCGGCTCCTACGAGCAGTACTTC.

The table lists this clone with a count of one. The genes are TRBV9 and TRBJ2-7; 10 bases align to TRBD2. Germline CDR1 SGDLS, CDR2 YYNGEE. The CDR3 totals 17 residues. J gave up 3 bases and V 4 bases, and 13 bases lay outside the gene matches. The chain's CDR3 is CASSPGSGRVPHYEQYF. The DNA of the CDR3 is TGTGCCAGCAGCCCAGGGAGCGGGAGGGTCCCACACTACGAGCAGTACTTC.

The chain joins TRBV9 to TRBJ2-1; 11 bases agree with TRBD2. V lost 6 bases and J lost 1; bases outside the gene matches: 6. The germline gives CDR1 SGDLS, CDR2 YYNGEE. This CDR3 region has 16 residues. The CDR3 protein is CASNSGRAFSYNEQFF. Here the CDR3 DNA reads TGTGCCAGCAATAGCGGGAGGGCCTTTTCCTACAATGAGCAGTTCTTC.

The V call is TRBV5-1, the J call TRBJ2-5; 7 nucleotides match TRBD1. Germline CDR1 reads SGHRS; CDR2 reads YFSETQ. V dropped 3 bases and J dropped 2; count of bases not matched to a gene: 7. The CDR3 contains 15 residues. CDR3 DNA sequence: TGCGCCAGCAGCTCTGGGACAGATCTACAAGAGACCCAGTACTTC. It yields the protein CASSSGTDLQETQYF.

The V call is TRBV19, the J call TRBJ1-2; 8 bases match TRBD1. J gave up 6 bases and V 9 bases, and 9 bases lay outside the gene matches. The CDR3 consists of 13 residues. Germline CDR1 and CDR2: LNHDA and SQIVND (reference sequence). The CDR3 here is CASRVPGGHGYTF. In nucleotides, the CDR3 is TGTGCCAGCAGGGTTCCAGGGGGCCATGGCTACACCTTC.

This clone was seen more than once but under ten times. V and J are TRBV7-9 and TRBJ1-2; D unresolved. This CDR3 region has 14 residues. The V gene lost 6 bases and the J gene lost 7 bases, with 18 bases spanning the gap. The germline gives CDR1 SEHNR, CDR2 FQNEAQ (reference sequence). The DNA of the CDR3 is TGTGCCAGCAGTACACATCAGATTTGGAGTGGCTACACCTTC. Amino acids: CASSTHQIWSGYTF. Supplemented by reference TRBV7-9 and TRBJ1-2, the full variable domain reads DTGVSQNPRHKITKRGQNVTFRCDPISEHNRLYWYRQTLGQGPEFLTYFQNEAQLEKSRLLSDRFSAERPKGSFSTLEIQRTEQGDSAMYLCASSTHQIWSGYTFGSGTRLTVV.

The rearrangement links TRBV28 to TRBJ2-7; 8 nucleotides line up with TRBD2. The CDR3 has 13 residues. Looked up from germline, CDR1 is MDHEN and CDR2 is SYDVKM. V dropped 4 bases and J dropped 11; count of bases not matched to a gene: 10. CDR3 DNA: TGTGCCAGCAGTTCAACACAGAGGACTAGCAAGTACTTC. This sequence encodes CASSSTQRTSKYF.

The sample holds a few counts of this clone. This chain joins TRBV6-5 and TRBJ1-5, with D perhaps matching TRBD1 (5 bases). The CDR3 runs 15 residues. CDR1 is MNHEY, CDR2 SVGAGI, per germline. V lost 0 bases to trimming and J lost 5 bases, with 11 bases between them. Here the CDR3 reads CASSYSWGGDQPQHF. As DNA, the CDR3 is TGTGCCAGCAGTTACTCGTGGGGCGGCGATCAGCCCCAGCATTTT.

CDR3 sequence: CASSLAGGARSVTEAFF. For the CDR3, the DNA is TGTGCCAGCAGCTTAGCAGGGGGCGCGAGATCGGTCACTGAAGCTTTCTTT. V gene TRBV7-2 combines with J gene TRBJ1-1; 7 bases are shared with TRBD1. The ends lost 0 bases at V and 4 bases at J; junction bases unmatched: 11. CDR3 length: 17 residues. Germline V gives CDR1 SGHTA, CDR2 FQGNSA.

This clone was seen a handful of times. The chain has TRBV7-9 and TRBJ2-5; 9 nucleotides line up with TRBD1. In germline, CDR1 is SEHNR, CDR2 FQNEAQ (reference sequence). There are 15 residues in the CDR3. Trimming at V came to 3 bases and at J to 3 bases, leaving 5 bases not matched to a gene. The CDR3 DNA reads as TGTGCCAGCAGCTTCGACAGGGGGGGTGAAGAGACCCAGTACTTC. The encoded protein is CASSFDRGGEETQYF.

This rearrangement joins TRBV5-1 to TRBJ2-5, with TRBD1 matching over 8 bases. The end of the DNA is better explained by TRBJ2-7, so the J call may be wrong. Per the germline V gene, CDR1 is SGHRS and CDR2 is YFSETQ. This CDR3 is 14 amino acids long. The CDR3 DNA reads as TGCGCCAGCAACGACAGGGGCCTATTCTACGAGCAGTACTTC. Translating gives CASNDRGLFYEQYF.

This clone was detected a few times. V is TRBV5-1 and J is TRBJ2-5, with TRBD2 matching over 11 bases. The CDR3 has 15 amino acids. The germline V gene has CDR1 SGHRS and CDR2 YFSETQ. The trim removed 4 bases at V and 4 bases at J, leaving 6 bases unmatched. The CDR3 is CASSSSGGAVETQYF. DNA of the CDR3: TGCGCCAGCAGCAGTAGCGGGGGGGCCGTAGAGACCCAGTACTTC. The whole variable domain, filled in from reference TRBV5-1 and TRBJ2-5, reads KAGVTQTPRYLIKTRGQQVTLSCSPISGHRSVSWYQQTPGQGLQFLFEYFSETQRNKGNFPGRFSGRQFSNSRSEMNVSTLELGDSALYLCASSSSGGAVETQYFGPGTRLLVL.